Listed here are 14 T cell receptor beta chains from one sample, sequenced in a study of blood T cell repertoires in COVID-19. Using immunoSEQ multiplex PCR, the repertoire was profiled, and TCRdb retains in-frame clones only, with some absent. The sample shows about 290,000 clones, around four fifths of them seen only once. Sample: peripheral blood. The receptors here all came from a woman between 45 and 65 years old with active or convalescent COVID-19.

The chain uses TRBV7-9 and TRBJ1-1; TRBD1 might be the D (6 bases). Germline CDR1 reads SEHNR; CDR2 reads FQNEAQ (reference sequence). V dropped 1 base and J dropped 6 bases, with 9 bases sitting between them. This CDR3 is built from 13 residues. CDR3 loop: CASSLDAGAEAFF. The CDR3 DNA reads TGTGCCAGCAGCTTAGACGCAGGGGCTGAAGCTTTCTTT.

As DNA, the CDR3 is TGTGCCAGCAGTTCCTTTCAGGGACAGGGGGGGAACACCATATATTTT. Translation: CASSSFQGQGGNTIYF. The chain couples TRBV28 to TRBJ1-3; 11 positions match TRBD1. Germline CDR1 reads MDHEN; CDR2 reads SYDVKM. The V segment lost 4 bases and the J segment 7 bases; nucleotides outside the gene matches: 9. The CDR3 is 16 residues long.

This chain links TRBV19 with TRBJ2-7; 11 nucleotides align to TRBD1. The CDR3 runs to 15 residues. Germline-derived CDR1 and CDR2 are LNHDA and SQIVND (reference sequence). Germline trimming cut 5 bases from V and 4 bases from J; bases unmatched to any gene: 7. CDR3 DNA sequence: TGTGCCAGTAGTGTTGGACAGGGGGCCCGGTACGAGCAGTACTTC. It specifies CASSVGQGARYEQYF.

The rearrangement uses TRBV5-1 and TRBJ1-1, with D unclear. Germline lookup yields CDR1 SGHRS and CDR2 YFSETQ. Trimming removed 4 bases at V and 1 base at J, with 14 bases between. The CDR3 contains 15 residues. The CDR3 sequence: CASSAVLSPNTEAFF. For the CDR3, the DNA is TGCGCCAGCAGCGCCGTACTGAGCCCGAACACTGAAGCTTTCTTT. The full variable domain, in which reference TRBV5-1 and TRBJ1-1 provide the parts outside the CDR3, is KAGVTQTPRYLIKTRGQQVTLSCSPISGHRSVSWYQQTPGQGLQFLFEYFSETQRNKGNFPGRFSGRQFSNSRSEMNVSTLELGDSALYLCASSAVLSPNTEAFFGQGTRLTVV.

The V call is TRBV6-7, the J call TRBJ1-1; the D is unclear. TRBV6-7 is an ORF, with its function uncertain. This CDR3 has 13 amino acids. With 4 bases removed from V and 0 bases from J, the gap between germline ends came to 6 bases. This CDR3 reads CASSCDLNTEAFF. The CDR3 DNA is TGTGCCAGCAGTTGCGACTTGAACACTGAAGCTTTCTTT.

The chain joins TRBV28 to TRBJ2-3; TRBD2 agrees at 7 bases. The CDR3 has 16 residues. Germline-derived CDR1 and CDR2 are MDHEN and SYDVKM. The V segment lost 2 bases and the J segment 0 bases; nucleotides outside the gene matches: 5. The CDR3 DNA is TGTGCCAGCAGTTTAATTGGTAGCGGGAGCACAGATACGCAGTATTTT. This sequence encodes CASSLIGSGSTDTQYF.

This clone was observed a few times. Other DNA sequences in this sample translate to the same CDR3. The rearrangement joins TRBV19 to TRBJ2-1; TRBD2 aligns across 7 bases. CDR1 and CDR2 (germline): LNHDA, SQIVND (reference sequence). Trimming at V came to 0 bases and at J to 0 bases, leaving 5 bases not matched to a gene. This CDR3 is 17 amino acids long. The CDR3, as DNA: TGTGCCAGTAGTATAGATCTTGCTAGCGGCTCCTACAATGAGCAGTTCTTC. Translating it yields CASSIDLASGSYNEQFF. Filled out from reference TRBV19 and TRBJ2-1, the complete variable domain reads DGGITQSPKYLFRKEGQNVTLSCEQNLNHDAMYWYRQDPGQGLRLIYYSQIVNDFQKGDIAEGYSVSREKKESFPLTVTSAQKNPTAFYLCASSIDLASGSYNEQFFGPGTRLTVL.

The CDR3 bases are TGTGCCAGCAGTGGAGGGTGGGATACGCAGTATTTT. Translated: CASSGGWDTQYF. V and J are TRBV2 and TRBJ2-3; D may be TRBD2 (5 bases). CDR1 and CDR2 (germline): SNHLY, FYNNEI. The CDR3 is 12 residues long. Trimming stripped 4 bases from V and 6 bases from J, with 8 bases between.

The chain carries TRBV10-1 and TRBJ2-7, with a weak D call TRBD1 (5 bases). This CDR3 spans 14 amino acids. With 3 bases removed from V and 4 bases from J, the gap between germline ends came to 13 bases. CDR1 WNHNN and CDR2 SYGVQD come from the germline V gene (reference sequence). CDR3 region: CASSDRTIGYEQYF. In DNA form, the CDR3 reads TGCGCCAGCAGTGACAGGACAATCGGATACGAGCAGTACTTC.

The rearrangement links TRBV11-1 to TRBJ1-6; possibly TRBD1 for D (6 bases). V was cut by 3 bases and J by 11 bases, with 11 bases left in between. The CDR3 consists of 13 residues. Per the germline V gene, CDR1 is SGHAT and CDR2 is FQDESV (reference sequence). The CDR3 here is CASSLARGTPLHF. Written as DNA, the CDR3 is TGTGCCAGCAGCTTGGCCAGGGGAACACCCCTCCACTTT.

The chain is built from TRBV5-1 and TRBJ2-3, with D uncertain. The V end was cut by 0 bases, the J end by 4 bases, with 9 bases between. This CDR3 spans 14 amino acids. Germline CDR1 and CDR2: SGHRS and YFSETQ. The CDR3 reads CASSLELIADTQYF. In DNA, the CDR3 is TGCGCCAGCAGCTTGGAATTAATTGCAGATACGCAGTATTTT.

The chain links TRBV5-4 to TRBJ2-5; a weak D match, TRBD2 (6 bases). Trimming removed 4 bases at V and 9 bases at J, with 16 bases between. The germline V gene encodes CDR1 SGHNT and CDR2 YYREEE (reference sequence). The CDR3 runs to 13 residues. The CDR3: CASSGGTSGAQYF. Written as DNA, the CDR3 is TGTGCCAGCAGCGGCGGGACCTCAGGAGCCCAGTACTTC.

CDR3 sequence (DNA): TGTGCCAGCACATCCCTTTCAGGGTCCGAGCAGTACTTC. Amino acids: CASTSLSGSEQYF. The J gene is TRBJ2-7, the V gene TRBV7-2; possibly TRBD1 for D (5 bases). This CDR3 is 13 amino acids long. Germline V gene data show CDR1 as SGHTA and CDR2 as FQGNSA. The V and J ends lost 7 bases and 6 bases respectively, with 16 bases between them.

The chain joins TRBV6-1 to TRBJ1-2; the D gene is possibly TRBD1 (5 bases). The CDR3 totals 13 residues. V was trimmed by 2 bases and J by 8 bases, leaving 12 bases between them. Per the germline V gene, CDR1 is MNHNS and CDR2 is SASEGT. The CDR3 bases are TGTGCCAGCAGTGAACAGGGTTTCTGGGGCTACACCTTC. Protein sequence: CASSEQGFWGYTF.